The 11 T cell receptor beta chains listed next were all sequenced from one sample in a study of radiation and T cells in renal cell carcinoma. Time point denoted: blood 4 weeks post-SBRT, at nephrectomy. Noted treatment: 15 Gy SBRT to primary tumor, nephrectomy 4 weeks later. TCRdb's copy holds only in-frame clones and misses some; the assay was immunoSEQ multiplex PCR. This table has over 120,000 clones, about 86% appearing once. The starting material was blood, obtained from a patient whose treatment included radiotherapy and nephrectomy. All receptors come from a woman between 50 and 59 years old with renal cell carcinoma.

The CDR3 region has the DNA TGTGCCAGCAGCTTAGCTCCGGGTGGCTACACCTTC. It codes for CASSLAPGGYTF. J is TRBJ1-2 and V is TRBV7-9; D is ambiguous. Trimming shortened V by 0 bases and J by 7 bases, and 6 bases separated the two germline ends. The CDR3 has 12 residues. Germline values: CDR1 SEHNR, CDR2 FQNEAQ (reference sequence).

This clone is a singleton in its sample. V is TRBV10-2 and J is TRBJ2-3; D gene uncertain. Germline CDR1 is WSHSY and CDR2 is SAAADI. Trimming took off 8 bases at V and 2 bases at J, with 11 bases between the two ends. This CDR3 has 13 residues. The CDR3 bases are TGCGCCAGCCTGAACGAGTACACAGATACGCAGTATTTT. This codes for CASLNEYTDTQYF.

V and J are TRBV5-1 and TRBJ1-2; D might be TRBD1 (6 bases). Looked up from germline, CDR1 is SGHRS and CDR2 is YFSETQ. The CDR3 is 14 residues long. The V end was cut by 4 bases, the J end by 4 bases, with 14 bases between. The CDR3 DNA reads TGCGCCAGCAGCGGTTCAGGGGAGGGCTATGGCTACACCTTC. This gives the protein CASSGSGEGYGYTF.

V usage is TRBV7-8 and J usage is TRBJ1-1; D unresolved. Germline loops: CDR1 SGHVS, CDR2 FQNEAQ. Deletions cut 7 bases from V and 6 bases from J, with 27 bases between. CDR3 length: 17 amino acids. CDR3 DNA: TGTGCCAGCACCGCTTTCTCTACCCCGGGTGGAGTAGCTGAAGCTTTCTTT. This sequence encodes CASTAFSTPGGVAEAFF.

The chain carries TRBV27 and TRBJ1-4; TRBD1 aligns across 9 bases. V shed 8 bases, J shed 8 bases, and the junction held 18 bases outside the gene matches. Germline V CDR1 and CDR2: MNHEY, SMNVEV (reference sequence). The CDR3 length is 17 residues. The CDR3 loop is CASSSWSGTGRDEKLFF. DNA of the CDR3: TGTGCCAGCTCCTCTTGGAGTGGGACAGGGCGGGACGAAAAACTGTTTTTT.

The chain links TRBV5-4 to TRBJ1-5; 9 bases match TRBD1. Germline V lookup: CDR1 SGHNT, CDR2 YYREEE (reference sequence). V was pared by 3 bases and J by 0 bases, with 1 base of the junction left unmatched. This CDR3 comprises 15 residues. The CDR3 region is CASSSGQGSNQPQHF. CDR3 nucleotide sequence: TGTGCCAGCAGCTCGGGACAGGGTAGCAATCAGCCCCAGCATTTT.

The rearrangement links TRBV30 to TRBJ1-5; D not certain. Germline V gene data show CDR1 as GTSNPN and CDR2 as SVGIG (reference sequence). V lost 0 bases, J lost 7 bases, and 10 bases lay in between. The CDR3 totals 13 residues. The CDR3 region has the DNA TGTGCCTGGAGTGTCCGGGGTGGGCAGCCCCAGCATTTT. It codes for CAWSVRGGQPQHF.

The chain carries TRBV15 and TRBJ1-4, with D unresolved. The ends were cut back, 6 bases at V and 4 bases at J, with 12 bases in the middle. The CDR3 runs to 14 residues. Germline V gene data show CDR1 as LNHNV and CDR2 as YYDKDF (reference sequence). The CDR3 protein is CATREDYSNEKLFF. The CDR3 DNA reads as TGTGCCACCAGGGAGGACTATAGTAATGAAAAACTGTTTTTT. Combining the CDR3 with reference TRBV15 and TRBJ1-4 gives the whole variable domain DAMVIQNPRYQVTQFGKPVTLSCSQTLNHNVMYWYQQKSSQAPKLLFHYYDKDFNNEADTPDNFQSRRPNTSFCFLDIRSPGLGDTAMYLCATREDYSNEKLFFGSGTQLSVL.

The chain is built from TRBV4-1 and TRBJ1-5; unclear D gene. The CDR3 loop spans 14 amino acids. The ends were cut back, 1 base at V and 9 bases at J, with 13 bases in the middle. Germline loops: CDR1 MGHRA, CDR2 YSYEKL. The CDR3 DNA follows: TGCGCCAGCAGCCAAGTTTGGCCGGGCGGGCCCCAGCATTTT. Its protein product is CASSQVWPGGPQHF.

This chain joins TRBV7-2 and TRBJ2-5; D may match TRBD1 or TRBD2 (7 bases each). Germline V gene data show CDR1 as SGHTA and CDR2 as FQGNSA. V was pared by 2 bases and J by 0 bases, with 13 bases between. The CDR3 loop spans 16 amino acids. CDR3 sequence (DNA): TGTGCCAGCAGCTTAAACAGGGGAGGGTACCAAGAGACCCAGTACTTC. Amino acids: CASSLNRGGYQETQYF.

The V and J genes are TRBV10-1 and TRBJ1-1; the D is unclear. V lost 2 bases and J 3 bases, leaving 10 bases between the germline ends. Germline-derived CDR1 and CDR2 are WNHNN and SYGVQD (reference sequence). The length of the CDR3 is 14 residues. CDR3 residues: CASSETSGDTEAFF. The CDR3 coding sequence is TGCGCCAGCAGTGAGACTTCTGGGGACACTGAAGCTTTCTTT.